These 9 T cell receptor beta chains were sequenced from one sample in a study of regulatory T cells in long-lasting Graves disease. Time point described: newly diagnosed GD, antithyroid drugs for less than 3 months. With RNA extracted from PBMCs as input, the TCR library was made. In building TCR beta libraries, iRepertoire HTBI primers were used together with Arm-PCR of CDR3 regions. A single record per CDR3 protein comes from TCRdb applying MiXCR to the multiplex PCR reads. The sample lists hundreds of thousands of distinct CDR3 sequences, approximately 15% occurring once. A further study also used this sample, focusing on T cells in Graves' hyperthyroidism and ophthalmopathy.

This sample comprised peripheral blood mononuclear cells (PBMCs), obtained at new diagnosis, from a patient treated with antithyroid drugs. The receptors here all came from a woman aged 25 to 39 with Graves disease.

The rearrangement joins TRBV2 to TRBJ1-4; TRBD1 is a possible D gene (6 bases). Germline V gives CDR1 SNHLY, CDR2 FYNNEI. The ends were cut back, 4 bases at V and 10 bases at J, with 7 bases in the middle. This CDR3 contains 11 residues. The chain's CDR3 is CASSVRGKLFF. In DNA, the CDR3 is TGTGCCAGCAGTGTCAGGGGAAAACTGTTTTTT.

The rearrangement uses TRBV2 and TRBJ2-7; 9 positions match TRBD1. The CDR3 is 20 residues long. Germline CDR1 SNHLY, CDR2 FYNNEI. J lost 3 bases, V lost 1 base, and 19 bases had no gene match. The CDR3 DNA is TGTGCCAGCAGTGAAGGTCGGGGACAGGGAAAGTACGGGACCTACTACGAGCAGTACTTC. Translating it yields CASSEGRGQGKYGTYYEQYF.

The V call is TRBV9, the J call TRBJ1-2; D is possibly TRBD1 (5 bases). This CDR3 is built from 15 residues. Trimming cost V 5 bases and J 4 bases, with 18 bases left between them. Germline V gene data show CDR1 as SGDLS and CDR2 as YYNGEE. The CDR3 here is CASSKTVGEVYGYTF. CDR3 coding DNA: TGTGCCAGCAGTAAAACGGTGGGGGAGGTCTATGGCTACACCTTC.

This clonotype turned up a few times. This sequence joins TRBV6-9 and TRBJ1-2, with a tentative D call TRBD1 (6 bases). V was pared by 3 bases and J by 4 bases, with 12 bases between. The germline gives CDR1 MNHGY, CDR2 SVAAGI. The CDR3 contains 14 residues. The CDR3 region is CASSYHRASYGYTF. CDR3 sequence (DNA): TGTGCCAGCAGTTACCACAGGGCTTCCTATGGCTACACCTTC.

This clonotype has ten or more counts. The J gene is TRBJ1-4, the V gene TRBV24-1, with 7 bases that match TRBD1. The CDR3 consists of 14 residues. The germline CDR1 and CDR2 sequences are KGHDR and SFDVKD. V was clipped by 3 bases and J by 8 bases; unmatched bases: 5. CDR3 amino acids: CATSDRDSGEKLFF. In nucleotides, the CDR3 is TGTGCCACCAGTGATCGGGACAGTGGGGAAAAACTGTTTTTT.

The J gene is TRBJ2-2, the V gene TRBV7-2; 7 bases line up with TRBD2. Trimming removed 5 bases from V and 5 bases from J; junction bases left unmatched: 8. Per the germline V gene, CDR1 is SGHTA and CDR2 is FQGNSA. The CDR3 extends over 15 amino acids. The CDR3 sequence is CASSLSPSGTGELFF. As DNA, the CDR3 is TGTGCCAGCAGCCTAAGTCCTAGCGGTACCGGGGAGCTGTTTTTT.

For this clonotype: A much more abundant neighbour one base away suggests this may be a read error. In DNA, the CDR3 is TGTGCCAGCAGCCGCACCGGGACAGGGAAGTCCTATAATTCACCCCTCCACTTT. Amino acid sequence: CASSRTGTGKSYNSPLHF. This chain joins TRBV28 and TRBJ1-6, with 9 bases lining up with TRBD1. V dropped 6 bases and J dropped 1; count of bases not matched to a gene: 10. The germline CDR1 and CDR2 sequences are MDHEN and SYDVKM. The CDR3 totals 18 residues. The full variable domain, in which reference TRBV28 and TRBJ1-6 provide the parts outside the CDR3, is DVKVTQSSRYLVKRTGEKVFLECVQDMDHENMFWYRQDPGLGLRLIYFSYDVKMKEKGDIPEGYSVSREKKERFSLILESASTNQTSMYLCASSRTGTGKSYNSPLHFGNGTRLTVT.

This clonotype was detected a few times. V is TRBV3-1 and J is TRBJ1-2; 7 bases align to TRBD1. CDR3 length: 13 amino acids. CDR1 is LGHDT and CDR2 is YNNKEL in the germline V gene (reference sequence). Unmatched junction bases numbered 12, after V lost 10 bases and J lost 7 bases. The CDR3 DNA reads TGTGCCACGTCGGCAGGGGGGTCGTTTGGCTACACCTTC. This gives the protein CATSAGGSFGYTF.

This clonotype was counted between two and nine times. The genes are TRBV3-1 and TRBJ2-3, with D unclear. Deletions cut 4 bases from V and 3 bases from J, with 11 bases between. This CDR3 has 14 residues. In germline, CDR1 is LGHDT, CDR2 YNNKEL (reference sequence). The CDR3 bases are TGTGCCAGCAGCCCAGGCTGGCGGACAGATACGCAGTATTTT. It specifies CASSPGWRTDTQYF.